One sample yielded the 16 T cell receptor beta chains listed below, sequenced in a study of shared clonotypes between healthy human individuals. Libraries were prepared by immunoSEQ multiplex PCR; TCRdb keeps only in-frame clonotypes and omits some of them. The sample has roughly 96,000 clones, around half seen once. Sequences were obtained from PBMCs. The receptor source for this set is a woman aged 40 to 55 in good health. Some clones in this sample may be carry-over from other donors' samples.

Concerning this clone itself: A far more abundant clone sits one base away, making this likely a read error. This chain links TRBV28 with TRBJ2-4, with 8 nucleotides matching TRBD1. Germline V lookup: CDR1 MDHEN, CDR2 SYDVKM. This CDR3 region has 15 residues. The CDR3 DNA follows: TGTGTCAGCAGTTCCTCGGGGACAGGAGAAAACATTCAGTACTTC. The encoded protein is CVSSSSGTGENIQYF.

The CDR3 protein is CASSPAQGSFYGYTF. The CDR3 DNA is TGTGCCAGCAGTCCGGCACAGGGGAGCTTCTATGGCTACACCTTC. The chain has TRBV27 and TRBJ1-2; 7 bases line up with TRBD1. CDR1 is MNHEY, CDR2 SMNVEV, per germline (reference sequence). The CDR3 loop spans 15 amino acids. The J segment lost 4 bases and the V segment lost 5 bases, leaving 10 bases of the junction unmatched.

A note on this clone: A much larger clone sits a single nucleotide away, making a read error possible. The V gene is TRBV27, the J gene TRBJ2-1; D may match TRBD1 or TRBD2 (6 bases each). The CDR3 is 19 amino acids. V was clipped by 2 bases and J by 9 bases, with 29 bases between them. Per the germline V gene, CDR1 is MNHEY and CDR2 is SMNVEV (reference sequence). For the CDR3, the DNA is TGTGCCAGCAGTTTAACCTCCCGGTTTCTGATCGAGGGGGGTGGTGAGCAGTTCTTC. Translation gives CASSLTSRFLIEGGGEQFF.

The CDR3 sequence: CASRGGSMNEQYF. The CDR3 DNA follows: TGTGCCAGCAGGGGCGGGAGTATGAACGAGCAGTACTTC. V usage is TRBV11-1 and J usage is TRBJ2-5; 7 bases line up with TRBD2. Judging by the DNA end, TRBJ2-7 fits better; the J call may be wrong. This CDR3 region has 13 residues. The germline V gene encodes CDR1 SGHAT and CDR2 FQDESV (reference sequence).

This clone appeared many times. The J gene is TRBJ2-7, the V gene TRBV28, with D possibly matching TRBD2 (6 bases). The germline gives CDR1 MDHEN, CDR2 SYDVKM. V was cut by 6 bases and J by 4 bases, with 19 bases left in between. This CDR3 has 15 amino acids. The CDR3, as DNA: TGTGCCAGCAGCCAGGGTGCTAGCGTCGTATACGAGCAGTACTTC. It is translated as CASSQGASVVYEQYF. The whole variable domain, filled in from reference TRBV28 and TRBJ2-7, reads DVKVTQSSRYLVKRTGEKVFLECVQDMDHENMFWYRQDPGLGLRLIYFSYDVKMKEKGDIPEGYSVSREKKERFSLILESASTNQTSMYLCASSQGASVVYEQYFGPGTRLTVT.

A word on this clone: This sample includes further DNA sequences coding for the same CDR3. V and J are TRBV29-1 and TRBJ2-1, with TRBD1 matching over 8 bases. Germline values: CDR1 SQVTM, CDR2 ANQGSEA. V shed 3 bases and J 0 bases; nucleotides not matched to a gene: 1. CDR3 size: 14 residues. The CDR3 here is CSVEGTGSYNEQFF. In DNA, the CDR3 is TGCAGCGTTGAGGGGACAGGCTCCTACAATGAGCAGTTCTTC.

The gene calls are TRBV2 and TRBJ2-2; D gene ambiguous. Per germline, CDR1 SNHLY and CDR2 FYNNEI. The V end lost 2 bases, the J end lost 0 bases, and 7 bases lay between the germline ends. This CDR3 contains 15 residues. The CDR3 spells CASSEWAPNTGELFF. In nucleotides, the CDR3 is TGTGCCAGCAGTGAATGGGCGCCGAACACCGGGGAGCTGTTTTTT.

Notes on this clone: One end of the junction is discordant with germline, which a read error may explain. This chain connects TRBV7-9 to TRBJ1-6, with D unresolved. The CDR3 extends over 14 amino acids. Germline-derived CDR1 and CDR2 are SEHNR and FQNEAQ (reference sequence). As DNA, the CDR3 is TGTGCCAGCACTACCGGACTAGGAGATTCACCCCCCCACTTT. This sequence encodes CASTTGLGDSPPHF. The variable domain in full, completed from reference TRBV7-9 and TRBJ1-6, reads DTGVSQNPRHKITKRGQNVTFRCDPISEHNRLYWYRQTLGQGPEFLTYFQNEAQLEKSRLLSDRFSAERPKGSFSTLEIQRTEQGDSAMYLCASTTGLGDSPPHFGNGTRLTVT.

At least ten counts were recorded for this clone. The chain employs TRBV6-1 and TRBJ1-3, with D possibly being TRBD1 (5 bases). This CDR3 is 16 amino acids long. Trimming took off 1 base at V and 3 bases at J, with 13 bases between the two ends. Germline V gives CDR1 MNHNS, CDR2 SASEGT. The CDR3 sequence is CASSEDRGAGGNTIYF. CDR3 nucleotides: TGTGCCAGCAGTGAAGATCGGGGCGCGGGTGGAAACACCATATATTTT.

This clone appeared a few times. CDR3 region: CASSEGWGIYEQYF. The CDR3 bases are TGTGCCAGCAGTGAAGGCTGGGGAATCTACGAGCAGTACTTC. The chain combines TRBV25-1 with TRBJ2-5; D is unclear. The J call may be incorrect, as the DNA end agrees better with TRBJ2-7. The CDR3 loop spans 14 amino acids. Per the germline V gene, CDR1 is MGHDK and CDR2 is SYGVNS.

The chain uses TRBV6-5 and TRBJ1-1, with 9 bases aligning to TRBD1. Germline V gene lookup returns CDR1 MNHEY and CDR2 SVGAGI. The junction had 3 bases not matched to a gene; V was cut back by 5 bases and J by 2 bases. CDR3 length equals 14 residues. The DNA of the CDR3 is TGTGCCAGCAGTCGGGACAGGGCTAACACTGAAGCTTTCTTT. This sequence encodes CASSRDRANTEAFF.

The chain links TRBV7-2 to TRBJ1-2; TRBD1 is a possible D gene (6 bases). From germline, CDR1 is SGHTA and CDR2 FQGNSA. V lost 5 bases and J lost 8, with 18 bases in between. The CDR3 sequence is 14 residues long. The CDR3 region is CASSPMWQGSGYTF. In nucleotides, the CDR3 is TGTGCCAGCAGCCCTATGTGGCAGGGGAGCGGCTACACCTTC. Combining the CDR3 with reference TRBV7-2 and TRBJ1-2 gives the whole variable domain GAGVSQSPSNKVTEKGKDVELRCDPISGHTALYWYRQSLGQGLEFLIYFQGNSAPDKSGLPSDRFSAERTGGSVSTLTIQRTQQEDSAVYLCASSPMWQGSGYTFGSGTRLTVV.

Worth noting for this clone: Only one base separates this from a far larger clonotype, so it likely reflects a read error. The V call is TRBV4-1, the J call TRBJ2-4, with 8 bases aligning to TRBD2. The CDR3 runs 17 residues. The germline V gene has CDR1 MGHRA and CDR2 YSYEKL. This chain's CDR3 is CASSQVTLAGTKNVQYF. DNA for the CDR3: TGCGCCAGCAGCCAAGTAACGTTAGCGGGAACGAAAAACGTTCAGTACTTC.

This clone was seen repeatedly, ten times or more. The CDR3 nucleotides are TGTGCCAGCAGCCCCCTCACAGGGCCCGACGAGCAGTACTTC. It yields the protein CASSPLTGPDEQYF. The V call is TRBV9, the J call TRBJ2-7; D might be TRBD1 (6 bases). V shed 4 bases and J shed 5 bases, with 16 bases lying between them. The CDR3 is 14 residues long. The V gene's germline CDR1 is SGDLS and CDR2 YYNGEE.

This sequence joins TRBV5-8 and TRBJ1-3, with no clear D. Trimming pared 6 bases from V and 4 bases from J, leaving 14 bases between. The length of the CDR3 is 14 residues. Germline lookup yields CDR1 SGHTS and CDR2 YDEGEE. The CDR3 loop reads CASITSRFGNTIYF. DNA for the CDR3: TGTGCCAGCATCACCTCAAGGTTCGGAAACACCATATATTTT.

This chain joins TRBV4-1 and TRBJ2-1; D not certain. The CDR3 is 12 residues long. CDR1 is MGHRA and CDR2 is YSYEKL in the germline V gene. Between the trimmed V and J ends, which lost 0 bases and 15 bases, there was a span of 12 bases. CDR3 DNA: TGCGCCAGCAGCCAAGACCCCATTATGCGGTTCTTC. It is translated as CASSQDPIMRFF.